This T cell receptor (beta chain) originates from a study of spatial heterogeneity in lung cancer. Overall study context: The study sequenced follow-up PBMC samples when they were available, at a median of about 2 years after resection. For the average unique TCR and UMI combination, more than 8.5 occurrences appeared in raw reads.

This clonotype appeared many times. Looked up from germline, CDR1 is SGHVS and CDR2 is FQNEAQ. The CDR3 totals 15 residues. V gave up 5 bases and J gave up 4 bases, with 14 bases separating them. Described time point: blood at routine non-recurrence follow-up after resection. No cell sorting; template was whole RNA from tumor, lung tissue or PBMC. Each TCR cDNA molecule carried a unique molecular identifier. TCRdb reprocessed the 5' RACE reads via MiXCR and lists one record per CDR3 protein. This table holds roughly 72,000 distinct CDR3 sequences, nearly 9% found once. The specimen was PBMCs, collected at follow-up. This rearrangement joins TRBV7-8 to TRBJ2-2, with D possibly being TRBD1 (6 bases). The TCR was taken from a female donor with early-stage non-small cell lung cancer. CDR3 region: CASSTRDTFTGELFF. The CDR3 DNA is TGTGCCAGCAGCACCCGGGACACCTTCACCGGGGAGCTGTTTTTT.